The 2 T cell receptor beta chains in this list originate from one sample, sequenced in a study of cytomegalovirus exposure and HLA in healthy donors. The assay was immunoSEQ multiplex PCR, and TCRdb's table has in-frame clones only and misses some. Of approximately 97,000 clones in the sample, about 95% are singletons; the top ten hold approximately 0.91%. The sequencing input was PBMCs. These receptors were obtained from a woman under 30 in good health and CMV-seronegative.

V and J are TRBV19 and TRBJ2-7, with 7 bases that match TRBD1. Germline V CDR1 and CDR2: LNHDA, SQIVND (reference sequence). V shed 2 bases, J shed 1 base, and the junction held 5 bases outside the gene matches. The CDR3 loop spans 15 amino acids. The CDR3 nucleotides read TGTGCCAGTAGTATATATGGGGACAGTTCCTACGAGCAGTACTTC. This gives the protein CASSIYGDSSYEQYF.

V gene TRBV27 combines with J gene TRBJ2-7; 8 bases map to TRBD2. The germline V gene encodes CDR1 MNHEY and CDR2 SMNVEV (reference sequence). V lost 8 bases to trimming and J lost 2 bases; unmatched junction nucleotides: 5. The CDR3 sequence is 13 residues long. This CDR3 is CASGLAGTYEQYF. CDR3 in DNA: TGTGCCAGCGGGTTAGCGGGGACCTACGAGCAGTACTTC.